This TCR beta chain is from a study of PD-1 blockade in classical Hodgkin lymphoma. Study-level background: Patients were given intravenous nivolumab, 3 mg/kg, every 2 weeks.

V shed 1 base and J shed 1 base, with 5 bases lying between them. Germline V gene lookup returns CDR1 SGDLS and CDR2 YYNGEE. CDR3 size: 13 residues. All trial patients relapsed after autologous stem cell transplantation. Reported best responses ranged across complete response, partial response or progressive disease. General observations from the study: Exclusion covered patients beginning nivolumab under 1 year post-ASCT.

For this clone: Its specificity is not known.

Sequencing was performed with immunoSEQ multiplex PCR; in TCRdb, only in-frame clones are kept and a portion is missing. Of roughly 50,000 clones listed, 80% are singletons. The genes are TRBV9 and TRBJ1-1; D is uncertain. The clonotype comes from a human donor with classical Hodgkin lymphoma. The source was peripheral blood mononuclear cells (PBMCs), collected before the second cycle of nivolumab. CDR3 loop: CASSVTKNTEAFF. CDR3 in DNA: TGTGCCAGCAGCGTAACGAAGAACACTGAAGCTTTCTTT.